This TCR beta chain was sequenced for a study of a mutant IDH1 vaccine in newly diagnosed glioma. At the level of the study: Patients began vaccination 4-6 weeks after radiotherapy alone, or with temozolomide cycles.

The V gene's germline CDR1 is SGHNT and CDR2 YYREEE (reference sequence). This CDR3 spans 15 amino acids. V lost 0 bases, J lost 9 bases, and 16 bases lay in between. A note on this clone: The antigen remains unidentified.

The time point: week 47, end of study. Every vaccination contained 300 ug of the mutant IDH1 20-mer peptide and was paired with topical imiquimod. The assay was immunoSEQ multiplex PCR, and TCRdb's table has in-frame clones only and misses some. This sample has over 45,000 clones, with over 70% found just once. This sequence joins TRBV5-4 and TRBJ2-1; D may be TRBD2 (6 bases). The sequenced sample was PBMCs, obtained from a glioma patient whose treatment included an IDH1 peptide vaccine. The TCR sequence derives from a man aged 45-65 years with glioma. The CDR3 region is CASSLGGASSIEQFF. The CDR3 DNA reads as TGTGCCAGCAGCTTGGGCGGGGCAAGTAGCATTGAGCAGTTCTTC.